These 13 T cell receptor beta chains originate from one sample sequenced in a study of breast tumors, draining lymph nodes, adjacent tissues. Axillary draining lymph nodes of breast cancer patients supplied the node samples. Using its own MiXCR run on the multiplex PCR reads, TCRdb lists one record per CDR3 protein. This table holds 130,000 or so distinct CDR3 sequences, 21% found once. Sequencing was performed on axillary lymph node tissue. The receptors originated from a female donor with breast cancer. Some clones in this sample may be carry-over from other donors' samples.

The chain combines TRBV9 with TRBJ2-1; possible D gene TRBD2, 5 bases. The V gene's germline CDR1 is SGDLS and CDR2 YYNGEE. Trimming shortened V by 4 bases and J by 7 bases, and 15 bases separated the two germline ends. This CDR3 region has 14 residues. CDR3 residues: CASSPSQTGNEQFF. DNA of the CDR3: TGTGCCAGCAGCCCCTCACAGACGGGAAATGAGCAGTTCTTC.

Only one count was recorded for this clonotype. The genes are TRBV5-1 and TRBJ1-5, with D unresolved. Germline CDR1 SGHRS, CDR2 YFSETQ. V was shortened by 0 bases and J by 1 base, with 8 bases between the two germline ends. The CDR3 extends over 15 amino acids. This CDR3 reads CASSLGVGSNQPQHF. The CDR3 coding sequence is TGCGCCAGCAGCTTGGGCGTGGGAAGCAATCAGCCCCAGCATTTT.

The table lists this clonotype with many counts. The CDR3 nucleotides are TGTGCCAGCAGCCCAAACAGGGGCGAAAATGGCTACACCTTC. Amino acid sequence: CASSPNRGENGYTF. The chain joins TRBV7-3 to TRBJ1-2; the match to TRBD1 covers 7 bases. Per the germline V gene, CDR1 is SGHTA and CDR2 is FQGTGA. This CDR3 region has 14 residues. J was trimmed by 6 bases and V by 5 bases; bases with no gene match: 9.

This clonotype has ten or more counts. The chain is built from TRBV2 and TRBJ1-6; D perhaps matches TRBD1 (5 bases). CDR3 length: 12 amino acids. Germline CDR1 and CDR2: SNHLY and FYNNEI. V shed 7 bases and J shed 7 bases, with 8 bases lying between them. DNA for the CDR3: TGTGCCAGCATGCAGGGAAATTCACCCCTCCACTTT. Translating it yields CASMQGNSPLHF.

There are many counts of this clonotype. V and J are TRBV20-1 and TRBJ2-7; 8 positions agree with TRBD2. This CDR3 is 11 amino acids long. The germline CDR1 and CDR2 sequences are DFQATT and SNEGSKA (reference sequence). CDR3 DNA: TGCGGGGGCGGACTAGCAAACGAGCAGTACTTC. It yields the protein CGGGLANEQYF.

This clonotype was recorded many times. The chain employs TRBV6-5 and TRBJ1-5; a weak D match, TRBD1 (5 bases). V gave up 2 bases and J gave up 0 bases, with 14 bases separating them. The length of the CDR3 is 17 residues. The V gene's germline CDR1 is MNHEY and CDR2 SVGAGI. The CDR3 reads CASSYKGLTASNQPQHF. The CDR3 bases are TGTGCCAGCAGTTACAAGGGGCTCACGGCTAGCAATCAGCCCCAGCATTTT.

This clonotype was counted many times. The rearrangement joins TRBV7-8 to TRBJ2-7; either TRBD1 or TRBD2 may supply D (5 bases each). Trimming pared 0 bases from V and 2 bases from J, leaving 8 bases between. Per germline, CDR1 SGHVS and CDR2 FQNEAQ. The CDR3 consists of 14 residues. The CDR3 region is CASSLARGTYEQYF. In DNA form, the CDR3 reads TGTGCCAGCAGCTTAGCCCGGGGCACCTACGAGCAGTACTTC.

Points on this clonotype: This may stem from a read error, because a much larger clone lies one nucleotide away. The chain is built from TRBV5-8 and TRBJ2-5; TRBD1 matches at 8 bases. The CDR3 has 16 residues. CDR1 SGHTS and CDR2 YDEGEE come from the germline V gene. With V trimmed by 4 bases and J by 5 bases, 13 bases remained unmatched. The CDR3 coding sequence is TGTGCCAGCAGCGTGGGACAGGAAGGGATTGGGGAGACCCAGTACTTC. Translated, it gives CASSVGQEGIGETQYF.

This clonotype was seen at least ten times. The gene calls are TRBV11-2 and TRBJ2-1; possible D gene TRBD2, 5 bases. The CDR3 spans 14 residues. Germline-derived CDR1 and CDR2 are SGHAT and FQNNGV. The ends were cut back, 1 base at V and 15 bases at J, with 19 bases in the middle. The CDR3 reads CASSLGVGSPGPFF. In nucleotides, the CDR3 is TGTGCCAGCAGCTTAGGAGTTGGGAGCCCCGGTCCGTTCTTC.

To note about this clonotype: It may be a read error: a sequence one base away is much more abundant. The chain has TRBV6-5 and TRBJ2-3; D ambiguous. Germline assignment: CDR1 MNHEY and CDR2 SVGAGI. The CDR3 runs 13 residues. CDR3 amino acids: CASSYSIGDMQYF. Written as DNA, the CDR3 is TGTGCCAGCAGTTACTCGATTGGAGATATGCAGTATTTT.

This clonotype was seen at least ten times. The rearrangement links TRBV7-9 to TRBJ2-2; 11 nucleotides agree with TRBD2. CDR1 is SEHNR, CDR2 FQNEAQ, per germline (reference sequence). The length of the CDR3 is 17 residues. J gave up 2 bases and V 3 bases, and 5 bases lay outside the gene matches. The CDR3 sequence: CASSFTGTSGNTGELFF. Written as DNA, the CDR3 is TGTGCCAGCAGCTTCACCGGGACTAGCGGAAACACCGGGGAGCTGTTTTTT.

In its sample, this clonotype was seen many times. The rearrangement joins TRBV19 to TRBJ2-7; the D gene is possibly TRBD2 (7 bases). Germline CDR1 and CDR2: LNHDA and SQIVND (reference sequence). The CDR3 sequence is 14 residues long. With 6 bases removed from V and 5 bases from J, the gap between germline ends came to 17 bases. The CDR3 reads CASSLRGAGDEQYF. The CDR3 DNA follows: TGTGCCAGTAGCCTACGGGGGGCAGGGGACGAGCAGTACTTC.

A remark on this clonotype: This may be a read error, as it is one base from a much larger clone. The chain carries TRBV27 and TRBJ2-3; TRBD2 might be the D (7 bases). The CDR3 loop spans 15 amino acids. Trimming removed 8 bases at V and 4 bases at J, with 19 bases between. Germline CDR1 reads MNHEY; CDR2 reads SMNVEV (reference sequence). The CDR3 region has the DNA TGTGCCAGCGCTGGAAGAGGGGGGGGGCCAGATACGCAGTATTTT. Translating it yields CASAGRGGGPDTQYF.